Presented here are 32 T cell receptor beta chains from one specimen sequenced in a study of blood T cell repertoires in COVID-19 (dated by TCRdb to 2019 to 2021). Preparation of the library involved the immunoSEQ multiplex PCR assay. TCRdb stores this immuneACCESS table with in-frame sequences only. Part of the clones is absent; in the studies checked, under half of the shortfall reflects unresolved V genes, and no reason is known for the rest. For this sample there are some 240,000 clones; roughly four fifths appear just once. 5.2% of the sample is held by the ten biggest clonotypes. Sequencing input: peripheral blood. The origin of the receptors is a woman in her sixties or seventies with COVID-19, enrolled during active disease.

The chain joins TRBV9 to TRBJ1-3, with D unclear. The V and J ends lost 4 bases and 5 bases respectively, with 22 bases between them. Germline lookup yields CDR1 SGDLS and CDR2 YYNGEE. The CDR3 runs 17 residues. This CDR3 is CASSPRGAGTRRNTIYF. In DNA form, the CDR3 reads TGTGCCAGCAGCCCCAGAGGAGCCGGTACCCGCCGAAACACCATATATTTT. Full variable domain (outside the CDR3, taken from reference TRBV9 and TRBJ1-3): DSGVTQTPKHLITATGQRVTLRCSPRSGDLSVYWYQQSLDQGLQFLIQYYNGEERAKGNILERFSAQQFPDLHSELNLSSLELGDSALYFCASSPRGAGTRRNTIYFGEGSWLTVV.

V gene TRBV29-1 combines with J gene TRBJ1-1, with 10 bases that match TRBD1. V shed 7 bases and J 2 bases; nucleotides not matched to a gene: 4. Germline V gene data show CDR1 as SQVTM and CDR2 as ANQGSEA. The CDR3 has 13 residues. The CDR3 coding sequence is TGCAGCGGTCGACAGGGGGCAAACACTGAAGCTTTCTTT. This translates into CSGRQGANTEAFF.

The V gene is TRBV7-9, the J gene TRBJ2-1, with D possibly being TRBD2 (6 bases). Germline V gene lookup returns CDR1 SEHNR and CDR2 FQNEAQ (reference sequence). The CDR3 totals 15 residues. Trimming took off 4 bases at V and 3 bases at J, with 13 bases between the two ends. The DNA of the CDR3 is TGTGCCAGCAGCTCATGGGACTCCGACTACAATGAGCAGTTCTTC. Translating it yields CASSSWDSDYNEQFF.

The V and J genes are TRBV7-2 and TRBJ1-1; 9 bases align to TRBD1. V shed 4 bases, J shed 0 bases, and the junction held 6 bases outside the gene matches. In germline, CDR1 is SGHTA, CDR2 FQGNSA. The CDR3 is 16 residues long. The CDR3 bases are TGTGCCAGCAGCTCACAGGGGGCTATTGTGAACACTGAAGCTTTCTTT. This codes for CASSSQGAIVNTEAFF.

The chain couples TRBV12-3 or TRBV12-4 to TRBJ1-5; D may be TRBD1 (6 bases). The CDR3 loop spans 13 amino acids. V was trimmed by 5 bases and J by 5 bases, leaving 10 bases between them. CDR3: CASSQQGDQPQHF. In DNA form, the CDR3 reads TGTGCCAGCAGTCAACAGGGAGATCAGCCCCAGCATTTT.

This chain joins TRBV27 and TRBJ1-5; a weak D match, TRBD1 (5 bases). Looked up from germline, CDR1 is MNHEY and CDR2 is SMNVEV (reference sequence). Trimming shortened V by 5 bases and J by 4 bases, and 9 bases separated the two germline ends. The CDR3 is 13 amino acids. The CDR3 coding sequence is TGTGCCAGCAGTCCCGACAGAAATCAGCCCCAGCATTTT. Its protein product is CASSPDRNQPQHF.

The J gene is TRBJ2-2, the V gene TRBV9, with 10 bases fitting TRBD2. This CDR3 is built from 17 residues. Germline lookup yields CDR1 SGDLS and CDR2 YYNGEE. With 2 bases clipped from V and 6 bases from J, the junction kept 10 bases outside the gene matches. CDR3 in DNA: TGTGCCAGCAGCGTCGCCGGGGGACTAGCGTTCTCCGGGGAGCTGTTTTTT. Translated, it gives CASSVAGGLAFSGELFF.

The V call is TRBV6-2 or TRBV6-3, the J call TRBJ2-1; 7 bases agree with TRBD1. V lost 0 bases and J lost 9; bases outside the gene matches: 2. The germline V gene encodes CDR1 MNHEY and CDR2 SVGEGT. This CDR3 is built from 13 residues. The CDR3 here is CASSYSGGREQFF. The CDR3 nucleotides are TGTGCCAGCAGTTACTCAGGGGGCCGTGAGCAGTTCTTC.

The chain is built from TRBV19 and TRBJ2-2; D ambiguous. CDR1 is LNHDA and CDR2 is SQIVND in the germline V gene (reference sequence). The length of the CDR3 is 11 residues. Trimming pared 7 bases from V and 6 bases from J, leaving 6 bases between. The CDR3 DNA follows: TGTGCCAGTACCGTCGCCGGGGAGCTGTTTTTT. It specifies CASTVAGELFF. The complete variable domain, with remaining parts taken from reference TRBV19 and TRBJ2-2, reads DGGITQSPKYLFRKEGQNVTLSCEQNLNHDAMYWYRQDPGQGLRLIYYSQIVNDFQKGDIAEGYSVSREKKESFPLTVTSAQKNPTAFYLCASTVAGELFFGEGSRLTVL.

A few counts support this clone. The chain employs TRBV5-1 and TRBJ1-3; D is unclear. This CDR3 is 16 amino acids long. Per the germline V gene, CDR1 is SGHRS and CDR2 is YFSETQ. Trimming stripped 0 bases from V and 4 bases from J, with 14 bases between. The DNA of the CDR3 is TGCGCCAGCAGCTTGGCCGGTCCTTCTAGGGGAAACACCATATATTTT. Protein sequence: CASSLAGPSRGNTIYF.

This chain uses TRBV28 with TRBJ2-5, with TRBD2 as a possible D gene (6 bases). Trimming removed 2 bases at V and 3 bases at J, with 13 bases between. Germline assignment: CDR1 MDHEN and CDR2 SYDVKM. CDR3 length equals 15 residues. The CDR3 DNA reads TGTGCCAGCAGTTTACCGGGACTGAGGGAAGAGACCCAGTACTTC. Amino acid sequence: CASSLPGLREETQYF.

The rearrangement joins TRBV24-1 to TRBJ2-5; a possible D gene is TRBD1 (5 bases). From germline, CDR1 is KGHDR and CDR2 SFDVKD. The V end lost 1 base, the J end lost 5 bases, and 16 bases lay between the germline ends. This CDR3 contains 16 residues. This chain's CDR3 is CATSDFPARVIETQYF. As DNA, the CDR3 is TGTGCCACCAGTGATTTTCCCGCCAGGGTGATTGAGACCCAGTACTTC.

This chain joins TRBV11-3 and TRBJ2-5, with 8 bases matching TRBD2. The CDR3 sequence is 15 residues long. The V and J ends lost 5 bases and 4 bases, in that order; junction bases with no gene match: 9. The germline gives CDR1 SGHNT, CDR2 YENEEA. The DNA of the CDR3 is TGTGCCAGCAGCCTCAGCGGGAGTAAGTCAGAGACCCAGTACTTC. It specifies CASSLSGSKSETQYF.

This chain uses TRBV18 with TRBJ2-1, with TRBD1 identical over 7 bases. In germline, CDR1 is KGHSH, CDR2 LQKENI. This CDR3 is 16 amino acids long. Trimming cost V 5 bases and J 8 bases; bases outside gene matches: 15. The CDR3 coding sequence is TGTGCCAGCTCAACCCTGACAGGGCGTCTGGGCGATGAGCAGTTCTTC. Its translation: CASSTLTGRLGDEQFF.

V and J are TRBV3-1 (or the pseudogene TRBV3-2) and TRBJ1-5; 7 nucleotides line up with TRBD1. The CDR3 is 14 residues long. Looked up from germline, CDR1 is LGHDT and CDR2 is YNNKEL (reference sequence). V was pared by 4 bases and J by 4 bases, with 4 bases of the junction left unmatched. The CDR3 coding sequence is TGTGCCAGCAGCCTGGGACAGCTTAATCAGCCCCAGCATTTT. Protein: CASSLGQLNQPQHF.

The chain joins TRBV28 to TRBJ2-3, with D possibly matching TRBD2 (5 bases). Trimming shortened V by 6 bases and J by 2 bases, and 9 bases separated the two germline ends. CDR1 is MDHEN, CDR2 SYDVKM, per germline. The CDR3 contains 13 residues. CDR3 nucleotide sequence: TGTGCCAGCAGCGGGGAAAACACAGATACGCAGTATTTT. Encoded protein: CASSGENTDTQYF.

The chain uses TRBV6-5 and TRBJ1-4; 10 nucleotides agree with TRBD1. This CDR3 is built from 15 residues. The ends lost 6 bases at V and 4 bases at J; junction bases unmatched: 5. Germline V gene data show CDR1 as MNHEY and CDR2 as SVGAGI. The CDR3 nucleotides are TGTGCCAGCAGGCGACAGGGGGCGAATAATGAAAAACTGTTTTTT. Translated: CASRRQGANNEKLFF.

V and J are TRBV2 and TRBJ2-7; possibly TRBD2 for D (6 bases). V lost 7 bases and J 6 bases, leaving 16 bases between the germline ends. CDR1 is SNHLY, CDR2 FYNNEI, per germline. This CDR3 spans 13 amino acids. Written as DNA, the CDR3 is TGTGCCAGCAACGGGGGTAGGACGGCCGAGCAGTACTTC. It specifies CASNGGRTAEQYF.

This clone was counted a few times. The J gene is TRBJ2-2, the V gene TRBV6-2 or TRBV6-3, with 13 bases identical to TRBD2. CDR3 length: 18 residues. Germline CDR1 reads MNHEY; CDR2 reads SVGEGT. The ends lost 4 bases at V and 1 base at J; junction bases unmatched: 6. Here the CDR3 reads CASSFTLAGGLNTGELFF. The CDR3 nucleotides are TGTGCCAGCAGTTTCACACTAGCGGGAGGGCTGAACACCGGGGAGCTGTTTTTT.

This chain links TRBV10-3 with TRBJ2-3; 10 nucleotides agree with TRBD1. V shed 2 bases and J 1 base; nucleotides not matched to a gene: 3. The germline gives CDR1 ENHRY, CDR2 SYGVKD. The CDR3 is 16 amino acids. In nucleotides, the CDR3 is TGTGCCATCAGTGAGGGTGGGACAGGGGGCACAGATACGCAGTATTTT. Its protein is CAISEGGTGGTDTQYF.

This clone has a handful of counts. V usage is TRBV4-3 and J usage is TRBJ2-7; 7 nucleotides line up with TRBD1. Germline assignment: CDR1 LGHNA and CDR2 YSLEER. V shed 5 bases and J 2 bases; nucleotides not matched to a gene: 9. This CDR3 is 15 amino acids long. CDR3 nucleotide sequence: TGCGCCAGCAGCGTGAACAGGGGCCCCGCCTACGAGCAGTACTTC. Translation: CASSVNRGPAYEQYF.

The J gene is TRBJ1-5, the V gene TRBV7-3, with D possibly matching TRBD1 (5 bases). This CDR3 is 11 amino acids long. The germline CDR1 and CDR2 sequences are SGHTA and FQGTGA. V was shortened by 5 bases and J by 7 bases, with 6 bases between the two germline ends. The CDR3 is CASSRQQPQHF. CDR3 nucleotides: TGTGCCAGCAGCAGACAGCAGCCCCAGCATTTT.

The gene calls are TRBV18 and TRBJ1-6; 8 bases are a match to TRBD1. V trimming: 4 bases; J trimming: 7 bases; junction bases outside the gene matches: 18. The length of the CDR3 is 19 residues. Germline V gene data show CDR1 as KGHSH and CDR2 as LQKENI. The CDR3 here is CASSQERPSGTGGNSPLHF. The CDR3 DNA sequence: TGTGCCAGCTCACAAGAAAGACCGAGTGGGACAGGCGGCAATTCACCCCTCCACTTT.

This clone was detected a few times. CDR3 residues: CASSVVHDSSGRLVGYEQYF. DNA for the CDR3: TGTGCCAGCAGCGTAGTTCACGACTCGAGCGGGAGGTTGGTGGGTTACGAGCAGTACTTC. The rearrangement uses TRBV9 and TRBJ2-7; the match to TRBD2 covers 9 bases. CDR3 length: 20 residues. The junction had 20 bases not matched to a gene; V was cut back by 0 bases and J by 4 bases. The germline CDR1 and CDR2 sequences are SGDLS and YYNGEE.

J is TRBJ1-5 and V is TRBV28, with D perhaps matching TRBD1 (5 bases). Germline values: CDR1 MDHEN, CDR2 SYDVKM. The CDR3 has 15 residues. V lost 7 bases and J lost 5, with 18 bases in between. CDR3 bases: TGTGCCAGCACCACCGCCGACAGATTTTATCAGCCCCAGCATTTT. Its translation is CASTTADRFYQPQHF.

This sequence joins TRBV28 and TRBJ2-7, with 7 nucleotides matching TRBD1. This CDR3 comprises 15 residues. In germline, CDR1 is MDHEN, CDR2 SYDVKM. V was clipped by 5 bases and J by 3 bases; unmatched bases: 10. CDR3 coding DNA: TGTGCCAGCAGTCCGGCGACAGGGAGTATCTACGAGCAGTACTTC. Amino acids: CASSPATGSIYEQYF.

The genes are TRBV7-2 and TRBJ1-1; no firm D call. The CDR3 is 15 residues long. V lost 5 bases and J 0 bases, leaving 13 bases between the germline ends. Per germline, CDR1 SGHTA and CDR2 FQGNSA. DNA for the CDR3: TGTGCCAGCAGCCAATGGCGCGGAATGAACACTGAAGCTTTCTTT. Translation: CASSQWRGMNTEAFF.

The gene calls are TRBV28 and TRBJ1-2; the D gene is possibly TRBD1 (6 bases). The CDR3 sequence is 14 residues long. V was cut by 4 bases and J by 8 bases, with 17 bases left in between. Germline CDR1 is MDHEN and CDR2 is SYDVKM. CDR3 loop: CASSYSLQGWGYTF. CDR3 sequence (DNA): TGTGCCAGCAGTTACTCATTACAGGGATGGGGCTACACCTTC.

The CDR3 bases are TGTGCCAGCAGCCCGACGGGACAGGGAAAAATGGCCTACGAGCAGTACTTC. It is translated as CASSPTGQGKMAYEQYF. The chain couples TRBV4-2 to TRBJ2-7, with 9 nucleotides matching TRBD1. This CDR3 spans 17 amino acids. Germline V CDR1 and CDR2: LGHNA, YNFKEQ. V was pared by 4 bases and J by 2 bases, with 12 bases of the junction left unmatched.

This sequence joins TRBV19 and TRBJ2-1; TRBD2 aligns across 14 bases. Germline lookup yields CDR1 LNHDA and CDR2 SQIVND (reference sequence). J was trimmed by 7 bases and V by 4 bases; bases with no gene match: 9. The CDR3 spans 17 residues. The CDR3 DNA is TGTGCCAGTAGTACCTTTGGGACTAGCGGGAGTGGGAATGAGCAGTTCTTC. Protein product: CASSTFGTSGSGNEQFF.

The chain couples TRBV9 to TRBJ2-1; perhaps TRBD2 as D (6 bases). Per the germline V gene, CDR1 is SGDLS and CDR2 is YYNGEE. V dropped 0 bases and J dropped 6 bases, with 19 bases sitting between them. CDR3 size: 17 residues. CDR3 loop: CASSVATLTSGLNEQFF. DNA for the CDR3: TGTGCCAGCAGCGTAGCTACCCTGACTAGTGGGCTCAATGAGCAGTTCTTC.

This chain connects TRBV19 to TRBJ1-5; D gene uncertain. CDR3 length: 15 amino acids. CDR1 and CDR2 from the germline V gene are LNHDA and SQIVND (reference sequence). Trimming took 2 bases from V and 1 from J, leaving 9 bases between them. The DNA of the CDR3 is TGTGCCAGTAGTATAACGGGGTCCAGCAATCAGCCCCAGCATTTT. This translates into CASSITGSSNQPQHF.